A single sample gave rise to the 15 T cell receptor beta chains below, sequenced in a study of T cell repertoires in MIS-A myocarditis. Sequenced by immunoSEQ multiplex PCR; TCRdb stores in-frame clones only, minus some. This sample yields more than 14,000 clones, of which around two thirds are seen a single time; around 60% belongs to the top ten. Sequenced: left ventricle heart tissue obtained at autopsy. These receptors originate from a man aged 18 to 29 with fulminant myocarditis from multisystem inflammatory syndrome in adults (MIS-A) after COVID-19.

The rearrangement uses TRBV5-4 and TRBJ2-5; 12 bases align to TRBD2. V lost 7 bases and J lost 0; bases outside the gene matches: 7. From germline, CDR1 is SGHNT and CDR2 YYREEE (reference sequence). The CDR3 loop spans 16 amino acids. The CDR3 here is CASSPRLAGDQETQYF. CDR3 sequence (DNA): TGTGCCAGCTCACCGAGACTAGCGGGGGACCAAGAGACCCAGTACTTC.

The V and J genes are TRBV6-5 and TRBJ1-2; unclear D gene. Germline CDR1 MNHEY, CDR2 SVGAGI. V was cut by 0 bases and J by 6 bases, with 8 bases left in between. The CDR3 is 13 amino acids. CDR3 bases: TGTGCCAGCAGTTACTCGGAAGCACATGGCTACACCTTC. This sequence encodes CASSYSEAHGYTF.

Only a few counts were recorded for this clone. The chain combines TRBV29-1 with TRBJ1-1, with 7 positions matching TRBD1. The ends lost 5 bases at V and 4 bases at J; junction bases unmatched: 4. This CDR3 has 12 residues. Germline assignment: CDR1 SQVTM and CDR2 ANQGSEA. The CDR3 nucleotides are TGCAGCGTTCGACAGGGCAGCACTGAAGCTTTCTTT. It yields the protein CSVRQGSTEAFF.

This clone was seen a few times. V and J are TRBV7-9 and TRBJ2-1; tentatively, D is TRBD2 (5 bases). The V and J ends lost 6 bases and 9 bases respectively, with 12 bases between them. CDR3 length: 12 amino acids. Germline V lookup: CDR1 SEHNR, CDR2 FQNEAQ (reference sequence). The chain's CDR3 is CASRSLLGEQFF. The CDR3 DNA follows: TGTGCCAGCAGGTCGTTACTAGGTGAGCAGTTCTTC.

Relative to its sample, this clone is medium-sized (0.01 to 0.1%). The rearrangement joins TRBV5-8 to TRBJ1-4; the match to TRBD1 covers 8 bases. Germline V gives CDR1 SGHTS, CDR2 YDEGEE. The CDR3 covers 14 residues. Trimming at V came to 0 bases and at J to 7 bases, leaving 2 bases not matched to a gene. The CDR3 sequence is CASSLGQGSEKLFF. The CDR3 nucleotides read TGTGCCAGCAGCTTGGGACAGGGGTCTGAAAAACTGTTTTTT.

This chain connects TRBV6-5 to TRBJ2-1; a weak D match, TRBD1 (5 bases). V dropped 2 bases and J dropped 5 bases, with 16 bases sitting between them. The CDR3 is 16 residues long. CDR1 MNHEY and CDR2 SVGAGI come from the germline V gene. CDR3 nucleotides: TGTGCCAGCAGTTACCGACAGTCTATTTCTAACAATGAGCAGTTCTTC. This gives the protein CASSYRQSISNNEQFF.

The J gene is TRBJ2-7, the V gene TRBV6-5, with 10 bases that match TRBD1. The J segment lost 7 bases and the V segment lost 1 base, leaving 7 bases of the junction unmatched. Germline CDR1 MNHEY, CDR2 SVGAGI. The CDR3 length is 15 residues. CDR3 in amino acids: CASSYLTGGAEEQYF. As DNA, the CDR3 is TGTGCCAGCAGTTACTTGACAGGGGGCGCGGAAGAGCAGTACTTC.

This clone was found once. The V call is TRBV9, the J call TRBJ2-1, with 13 bases aligning to TRBD2. Germline CDR1 is SGDLS and CDR2 is YYNGEE. This CDR3 has 15 residues. V trimming: 4 bases; J trimming: 5 bases; junction bases outside the gene matches: 3. CDR3 nucleotides: TGTGCCAGCAGCCCTGGGACTAGCGGGAACAATGAGCAGTTCTTC. Protein: CASSPGTSGNNEQFF.

This clone was observed once. The rearrangement links TRBV7-2 to TRBJ1-1; unclear D gene. Between the trimmed V and J ends, which lost 4 bases and 0 bases, there was a span of 15 bases. The CDR3 consists of 16 residues. Looked up from germline, CDR1 is SGHTA and CDR2 is FQGNSA. CDR3 residues: CASSSQTFLMNTEAFF. In DNA form, the CDR3 reads TGTGCCAGCAGCTCTCAGACATTCCTGATGAACACTGAAGCTTTCTTT.

The CDR3, as DNA: TGTGCCAGCAGGGCGGCCGGGGACACCATATATTTT. Its translation: CASRAAGDTIYF. The chain joins TRBV5-4 to TRBJ1-3; no clear D. V was clipped by 5 bases and J by 8 bases, with 11 bases between them. Germline lookup yields CDR1 SGHNT and CDR2 YYREEE (reference sequence). The CDR3 sequence is 12 residues long.

The chain has TRBV28 and TRBJ1-6; 8 bases agree with TRBD1. Germline CDR1 MDHEN, CDR2 SYDVKM. V lost 8 bases, J lost 9 bases, and 3 bases stayed unmatched. The CDR3 consists of 12 residues. The CDR3 DNA follows: TGTGCCAGCGGGACAGGACGTTCACCCCTCCACTTT. This sequence encodes CASGTGRSPLHF.

The chain uses TRBV2 and TRBJ2-5; 7 nucleotides align to TRBD1. V trimming: 4 bases; J trimming: 7 bases; junction bases outside the gene matches: 15. The CDR3 is made up of 16 amino acids. CDR1 SNHLY and CDR2 FYNNEI come from the germline V gene. CDR3 residues: CASSASTGYQSGTQYF. The DNA for the CDR3 is TGTGCCAGCAGTGCATCGACAGGGTATCAATCAGGGACCCAGTACTTC.

V is TRBV15 and J is TRBJ2-5; 7 positions agree with TRBD1. Germline loops: CDR1 LNHNV, CDR2 YYDKDF (reference sequence). CDR3 length: 15 residues. V lost 2 bases to trimming and J lost 0 bases; unmatched junction nucleotides: 3. This CDR3 is CATSRLGQYQETQYF. DNA of the CDR3: TGTGCCACCAGCAGACTGGGACAGTACCAAGAGACCCAGTACTTC.

The V and J genes are TRBV19 and TRBJ1-5; 10 positions match TRBD1. J lost 5 bases, V lost 8 bases, and 3 bases had no gene match. Germline values: CDR1 LNHDA, CDR2 SQIVND (reference sequence). The CDR3 totals 13 residues. CDR3 DNA sequence: TGTGCCAGTTCCGGGACAGGGGATCAGCCCCAGCATTTT. As protein: CASSGTGDQPQHF. Looking up the rest from reference TRBV19 and TRBJ1-5 gives the full variable domain: DGGITQSPKYLFRKEGQNVTLSCEQNLNHDAMYWYRQDPGQGLRLIYYSQIVNDFQKGDIAEGYSVSREKKESFPLTVTSAQKNPTAFYLCASSGTGDQPQHFGDGTRLSIL.

This clone was found once. At one end the junction does not follow the germline gene, possibly because of a read error. V and J are TRBV6-2 or TRBV6-3 and TRBJ1-1; D is unresolved. Germline V gives CDR1 MNHEY, CDR2 SVGEGT. CDR3 length: 14 residues. The CDR3 DNA reads as TGTGCCAGCAGCTACTCCGCGGGGAACACTGAAGCTTTCTTT. This translates into CASSYSAGNTEAFF.